This T cell receptor (beta chain) was documented in a study of blood T cell repertoires in COVID-19. Study context: Acute-phase and convalescent COVID-19 samples originated in the United States, Italy and Spain. T cells, B-cell-depleted T cells, or PBMCs provided the cDNA or gDNA that served as material.

Original analysis: From reference gene primer amplification, estimates of nucleated cell counts were derived. Sequencing was performed with immunoSEQ multiplex PCR; in TCRdb, only in-frame clones are kept and a portion is missing. V and J calls plus clone size are reproduced from that table; the DNA served to infer D and trimming. In the table there are approximately 110,000 clones, about 82% of which are singletons. The CDR3 sequence is 12 residues long. V shed 3 bases and J shed 1 base, with 6 bases lying between them. CDR1 and CDR2 (germline): GTSNPN, SVGIG (reference sequence). This TCR was sampled from a human donor in a cohort sampled during active COVID-19. The V call is TRBV30, the J call TRBJ1-1; D gene ambiguous. The sample was peripheral blood. The CDR3 is CAWRQPNTEAFF. CDR3 nucleotides: TGTGCCTGGAGACAGCCGAACACTGAAGCTTTCTTT.